The rows below give T cell receptor beta chains drawn from one sample of a study of blood T cell repertoires in COVID-19. Sequenced by immunoSEQ multiplex PCR; TCRdb stores in-frame clones only, minus some. Of 200,000 to 300,000 clones listed, about nine tenths are singletons. Sequencing was performed on peripheral blood. The source of these receptors is a man aged 60 to 75 who had recovered from COVID-19. CDR3s include the opening cysteine and the closing phenylalanine or tryptophan.

j_call: TRBJ1-4; v_call: TRBV25-1; cdr3_aa: CASSSRVGDRTNEKLFF
j_call: TRBJ1-4; v_call: TRBV5-1; cdr3_aa: CASSLVPGEKLFF
j_call: TRBJ2-7; v_call: TRBV6-5; cdr3_aa: CASSYSGAYEQYF
j_call: TRBJ1-2; v_call: TRBV9; cdr3_aa: CASSPGPDHYGYTF
j_call: TRBJ2-3; v_call: TRBV5-5; cdr3_aa: CASSLVPVDTQYF
j_call: TRBJ2-5; v_call: TRBV12-3/TRBV12-4; cdr3_aa: CASTSLAQETQYF
j_call: TRBJ1-4; v_call: TRBV7-9; cdr3_aa: CASSLGQATNEKLFF
j_call: TRBJ2-1; v_call: TRBV7-8; cdr3_aa: CASSLEVAGVSNEQFF
j_call: TRBJ2-7; v_call: TRBV13; cdr3_aa: CASSLNPGLAEYEQYF
j_call: TRBJ2-5; v_call: TRBV24-1; cdr3_aa: CATSGRQGLAAGETQYF
j_call: TRBJ2-1; v_call: TRBV7-3; cdr3_aa: CASSLSGFNEQFF
j_call: TRBJ1-1; v_call: TRBV10-1; cdr3_aa: CASSAGRVNTEAFF
j_call: TRBJ2-5; v_call: TRBV18; cdr3_aa: CASSPGMQETQYF
j_call: TRBJ2-7; v_call: TRBV3-1/TRBV3-2; cdr3_aa: CASSQDGPGGPYEQYF
j_call: TRBJ2-3; v_call: TRBV7-9; cdr3_aa: CATTTAGAPTDTQYF
j_call: TRBJ2-7; v_call: TRBV30; cdr3_aa: CAWSVGGAEQYF
j_call: TRBJ1-2; v_call: TRBV12-3/TRBV12-4; cdr3_aa: CASTLGTSGGYTF
j_call: TRBJ2-2; v_call: TRBV3-1/TRBV3-2; cdr3_aa: CASSQEWVAGMNTGELFF
j_call: TRBJ2-7; v_call: TRBV27; cdr3_aa: CASSLRGLLDEQYF
j_call: TRBJ2-3; v_call: TRBV18; cdr3_aa: CASSHSERADTQYF
j_call: TRBJ1-1; v_call: TRBV6-5; cdr3_aa: CASSKDVRGGTEAFF
j_call: TRBJ1-4; v_call: TRBV9; cdr3_aa: CASSPRLGQGVEKLFF
j_call: TRBJ1-1; v_call: TRBV24-1; cdr3_aa: CATSDSTTNREDTEAFF
j_call: TRBJ2-7; v_call: TRBV2; cdr3_aa: CASKGQGVDEQYF
j_call: TRBJ1-3; v_call: TRBV3-1/TRBV3-2; cdr3_aa: CASSHPTLDSSPHSGNTIYF
j_call: TRBJ1-4; v_call: TRBV7-2; cdr3_aa: CASSLAGQGPNEKLFF
j_call: TRBJ2-1; v_call: TRBV5-1; cdr3_aa: CASSGELGYNEQFF
j_call: TRBJ1-1; v_call: TRBV15; cdr3_aa: CATSRGQGAGAEAFF
j_call: TRBJ2-1; v_call: TRBV9; cdr3_aa: CASSAGTGGYEQFF
j_call: TRBJ2-7; v_call: TRBV30; cdr3_aa: CAWRRGGTFTEQYF
j_call: TRBJ1-1; v_call: TRBV4-1; cdr3_aa: CASSQDREYTEAFF
j_call: TRBJ2-3; v_call: TRBV6-2/TRBV6-3; cdr3_aa: CASSYVGRGRLDTQYF
j_call: TRBJ2-1; v_call: TRBV7-3; cdr3_aa: CASSSTSGGAGNEQFF
j_call: TRBJ2-5; v_call: TRBV27; cdr3_aa: CASSLLRQETQYF
j_call: TRBJ1-6; v_call: TRBV19; cdr3_aa: CASSTDRDSPLHF
j_call: TRBJ1-3; v_call: TRBV5-1; cdr3_aa: CASSYTGGLPSSGNTIYF
j_call: TRBJ1-2; v_call: TRBV10-3; cdr3_aa: CAISEDRGSGGYTF
j_call: TRBJ1-2; v_call: TRBV6-5; cdr3_aa: CASSPGGDYGYTF
j_call: TRBJ1-2; v_call: TRBV19; cdr3_aa: CASTLDRAQGYTF
j_call: TRBJ1-5; v_call: TRBV12-3/TRBV12-4; cdr3_aa: CASSSGYQPQHF
j_call: TRBJ2-3; v_call: TRBV5-1; cdr3_aa: CASSDPGEYTDTQYF
j_call: TRBJ1-3; v_call: TRBV6-5; cdr3_aa: CASRGPGQGNTIYF
j_call: TRBJ2-1; v_call: TRBV6-5; cdr3_aa: CASSYFSGGEQFF
j_call: TRBJ2-7; v_call: TRBV5-1; cdr3_aa: CASRSQASSYEQYF
j_call: TRBJ2-7; v_call: TRBV30; cdr3_aa: CAWSVGWEIGSQGHEQYF
j_call: TRBJ2-5; v_call: TRBV7-2; cdr3_aa: CATSIELQETQYF
j_call: TRBJ2-5; v_call: TRBV6-1; cdr3_aa: CASRLQGREETQYF
j_call: TRBJ1-5; v_call: TRBV19; cdr3_aa: CASSISPLIGQGNQPQHF
j_call: TRBJ2-7; v_call: TRBV7-6; cdr3_aa: CASSLQGTGPYEQYF
j_call: TRBJ1-2; v_call: TRBV24-1; cdr3_aa: CATSEHWRSGYTF
j_call: TRBJ1-1; v_call: TRBV7-8; cdr3_aa: CASRLTVNTEAFF
j_call: TRBJ2-4; v_call: TRBV5-4; cdr3_aa: CASRSGTGGNIQYF